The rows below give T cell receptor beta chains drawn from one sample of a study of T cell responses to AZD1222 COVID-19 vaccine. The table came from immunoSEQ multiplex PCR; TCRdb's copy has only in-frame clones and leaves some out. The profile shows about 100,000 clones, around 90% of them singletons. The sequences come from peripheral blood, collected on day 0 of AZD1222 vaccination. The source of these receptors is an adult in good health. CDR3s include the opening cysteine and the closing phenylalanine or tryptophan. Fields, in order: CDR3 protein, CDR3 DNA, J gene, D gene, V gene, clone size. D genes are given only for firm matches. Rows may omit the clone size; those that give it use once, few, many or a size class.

CASSLGGYNEQFF | TGTGCCAGCAGCTTGGGAGGCTACAATGAGCAGTTCTTC | TRBJ2-1 | - | TRBV5-4 | -
CASSFGGDTQYF | TGTGCCAGCAGTTTTGGGGGGGATACGCAGTATTTT | TRBJ2-3 | - | TRBV12-3/TRBV12-4 | -
CATSDPGTPYEQYF | TGTGCCACCAGTGACCCCGGGACCCCCTACGAGCAGTACTTC | TRBJ2-7 | - | TRBV24-1 | -
CAWRVAGGSGELFF | TGTGCCTGGAGAGTTGCGGGGGGGTCCGGGGAGCTGTTTTTT | TRBJ2-2 | TRBD2 | TRBV30 | -
CASSLQGMSYNSPLHF | TGTGCCAGCAGCCTCCAGGGGATGTCCTATAATTCACCCCTCCACTTT | TRBJ1-6 | - | TRBV11-3 | few
CSVDIPYEQYF | TGCAGCGTGGACATACCCTACGAGCAGTACTTC | TRBJ2-7 | - | TRBV29-1 | -
CASSSPQRRSYNEQFF | TGTGCCAGCAGCTCACCGCAGCGGCGCTCCTACAATGAGCAGTTCTTC | TRBJ2-1 | - | TRBV11-2 | -
CASSLEPTGREQFF | TGTGCCAGCAGTTTAGAACCGACAGGCCGTGAGCAGTTCTTC | TRBJ2-1 | - | TRBV27 | -
CASSVGGQGGDYGYTF | TGTGCCAGCAGCGTGGGGGGTCAGGGTGGTGACTATGGCTACACCTTC | TRBJ1-2 | - | TRBV5-6 | -
CASSEGGTAVYEQYF | TGTGCCAGTTCAGAAGGGGGAACAGCGGTCTACGAGCAGTACTTC | TRBJ2-7 | - | TRBV7-9 | -
CASSLERDSYEQYF | TGTGCCAGCAGCTTAGAGCGGGACTCCTACGAGCAGTACTTC | TRBJ2-7 | TRBD2 | TRBV7-2 | -
CASSLYSPYEQYF | TGTGCCAGCAGCTTATACTCCCCCTACGAGCAGTACTTC | TRBJ2-7 | - | TRBV7-2 | -
CASSSPLRSYNSPLHF | TGTGCCAGCAGCTCCCCACTCCGCTCCTATAATTCACCCCTCCACTTT | TRBJ1-6 | - | TRBV7-8 | -
CASSPDRDTDTQYF | TGTGCCAGCAGCCCGGACAGAGACACAGATACGCAGTATTTT | TRBJ2-3 | - | TRBV4-2 | -
CAWSVDRGEAYNEQFF | TGTGCCTGGAGTGTAGACCGGGGAGAGGCCTACAATGAGCAGTTCTTC | TRBJ2-1 | - | TRBV30 | once
CASSRGGGGDTEAFF | TGTGCCAGCAGTCGTGGGGGGGGAGGGGACACTGAAGCTTTCTTT | TRBJ1-1 | - | TRBV6-5 | -
CASSDLYPSGYTF | TGTGCCAGCAGTGACCTTTACCCCTCTGGCTACACCTTC | TRBJ1-2 | - | TRBV2 | -
CASSPLRSGDTDTQYF | TGTGCCAGTAGTCCCCTCCGTTCGGGGGACACAGATACGCAGTATTTT | TRBJ2-3 | - | TRBV19 | -
CASSLVSGRTGELFF | TGTGCCAGCAGCTTAGTTTCAGGGAGGACCGGGGAGCTGTTTTTT | TRBJ2-2 | - | TRBV11-2 | -